This T cell receptor (beta chain) was recorded in a study of identical twins. A single record per CDR3 protein comes from TCRdb applying MiXCR to the 5' RACE reads. The data contain approximately 1.8 million distinct CDR3 sequences, roughly a third of them singletons. Findings and limits, study-wide: Some out-of-frame alpha sequences were shared by twins, and these showed excess low generation probability. In beta out-of-frame sequences, the excess sharing between twins was weaker. Fewer insertions characterized abundant cord blood beta clonotypes, whereas memory repertoires showed none. Part of the zero-insertion signal could reflect confounding by invariant MAIT and iNKT cells.

With regard to this clonotype: Its antigen remains unidentified.

Germline assignment: CDR1 KGHSH and CDR2 LQKENI. This CDR3 is 13 amino acids long. Trimming shortened V by 8 bases and J by 1 base, and 11 bases separated the two germline ends. The genes are TRBV18 and TRBJ1-1; D possibly corresponds to TRBD1 (6 bases). The specimen sequenced was cord blood. This sequence was found in a newborn girl in good health. In DNA form, the CDR3 reads TGTGCCAGCCCTACAGGGCCGAACACTGAAGCTTTCTTT. Translation gives CASPTGPNTEAFF.